Described below is a single T cell receptor beta chain sequence and its context. Its specificity is not known. PBMC libraries mostly used roughly 480 ng of input genomic DNA, with six replicates per sample. Clones were sequenced by immunoSEQ multiplex PCR, and TCRdb holds only the in-frame ones, with some missing. The repertoire includes 13,000 to 15,000 clones, 71% of them detected once, and roughly 3% sits in the top ten. J lost 8 bases, V lost 4 bases, and 11 bases had no gene match. The germline V gene encodes CDR1 MGHDK and CDR2 SYGVNS. The CDR3 spans 16 residues. The time point was: after neoadjuvant nivolumab, at surgical resection. These data are taken from a study of neoadjuvant anti-PD-1 for oral cavity cancer. Across the study: Patients without progression received a fourth nivolumab dose around day 43, then surgical resection on days 50-56.

Study observations and caveats: Treg/Th17 ratio rose with pretreatment blood and fell with post-treatment tumor TCRbeta clonality. With three patients per group, TCR findings need larger cohorts.

Specimen: PBMCs, collected after nivolumab (anti-PD-1) treatment. The TCR originated in a person between 40 and 79 years old with oral cavity squamous cell carcinoma. This chain links TRBV25-1 with TRBJ2-3; 11 nucleotides line up with TRBD2. The CDR3 DNA follows: TGTGCCAGCAGTGCGCCCGCCATAGCGGGAGGGGGTACGCAGTATTTT. Protein: CASSAPAIAGGGTQYF. Full variable domain (rest looked up from reference TRBV25-1 and TRBJ2-3): EADIYQTPRYLVIGTGKKITLECSQTMGHDKMYWYQQDPGMELHLIHYSYGVNSTEKGDLSSESTVSRIRTEHFPLTLESARPSHTSQYLCASSAPAIAGGGTQYFGPGTRLTVL.